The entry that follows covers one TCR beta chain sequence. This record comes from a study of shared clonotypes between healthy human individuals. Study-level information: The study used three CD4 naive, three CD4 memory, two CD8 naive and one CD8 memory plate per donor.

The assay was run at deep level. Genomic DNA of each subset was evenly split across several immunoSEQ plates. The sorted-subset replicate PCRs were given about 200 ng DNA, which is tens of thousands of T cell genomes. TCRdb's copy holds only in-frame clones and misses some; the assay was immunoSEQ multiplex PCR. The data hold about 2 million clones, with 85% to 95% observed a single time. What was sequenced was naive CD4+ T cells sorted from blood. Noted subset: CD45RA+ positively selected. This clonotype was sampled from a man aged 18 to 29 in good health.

The CDR3 DNA reads as TGTGCCTGGACCAGGGGGAGCAATCAGCCCCAGCATTTT. It codes for CAWTRGSNQPQHF. The rearrangement joins TRBV30 to TRBJ1-5; 7 bases agree with TRBD1. Germline values: CDR1 GTSNPN, CDR2 SVGIG (reference sequence). This CDR3 has 13 residues. V lost 4 bases and J lost 1; bases outside the gene matches: 1.